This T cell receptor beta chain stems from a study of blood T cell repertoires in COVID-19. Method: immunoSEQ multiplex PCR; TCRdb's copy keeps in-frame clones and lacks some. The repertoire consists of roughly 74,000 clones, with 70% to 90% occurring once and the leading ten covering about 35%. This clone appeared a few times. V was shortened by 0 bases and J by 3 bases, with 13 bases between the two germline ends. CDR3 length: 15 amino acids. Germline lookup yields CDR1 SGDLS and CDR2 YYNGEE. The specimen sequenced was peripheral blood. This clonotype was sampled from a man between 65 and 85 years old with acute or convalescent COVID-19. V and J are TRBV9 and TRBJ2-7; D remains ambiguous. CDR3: CASSVDSSRGYEQYF. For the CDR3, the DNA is TGTGCCAGCAGCGTAGATAGTTCTAGAGGCTACGAGCAGTACTTC.